This T cell receptor (beta chain) stems from a study of blood T cell repertoires in COVID-19. Study as a whole: COVID-19 samples from acute and convalescent phases originated in the United States, Italy and Spain. PBMCs, B-cell-depleted T cells, or T cells provided the cDNA or gDNA that made up the material.

The V gene lost 5 bases and the J gene lost 6 bases, with 12 bases spanning the gap. This CDR3 region has 13 residues. Germline V gene lookup returns CDR1 SGHVS and CDR2 FQNEAQ. Source study methods: Counts of nucleated cells, estimated from reference gene primer amplification, were obtained. TCRdb's copy holds only in-frame clones and misses some; the assay was immunoSEQ multiplex PCR. That table gives V, J and clone size, and the DNA gave D and trimming. This table has tens of thousands of clones, about 90% appearing once. The source of this sequence is a human donor in a cohort sampled during active COVID-19. Specimen: peripheral blood. V usage is TRBV7-8 and J usage is TRBJ2-3, with D possibly matching TRBD2 (5 bases). CDR3 protein: CASSPGSRDTQYF. In nucleotides, the CDR3 is TGTGCCAGCAGCCCTGGGAGCCGCGATACGCAGTATTTT. Drawing the rest from reference TRBV7-8 and TRBJ2-3, the complete variable domain is GAGVSQSPRYKVAKRGQDVALRCDPISGHVSLFWYQQALGQGPEFLTYFQNEAQLDKSGLPSDRFFAERPEGSVSTLKIQRTQQEDSAVYLCASSPGSRDTQYFGPGTRLTVL.